This TCR beta chain was identified during a study of blood T cell repertoires in COVID-19. At the level of the study: COVID-19 samples collected from the United States, Italy and Spain covered acute and convalescent phases. PBMCs, B-cell-depleted T cells, or T cells provided the cDNA or gDNA that made up the material.

The V and J ends lost 10 bases and 5 bases respectively, with 21 bases between them. Germline CDR1 is MDHEN and CDR2 is SYDVKM. This CDR3 spans 15 amino acids. Under the authors' procedure: Amplification of reference gene primers was used by the study to estimate nucleated cell counts. The data were produced by immunoSEQ multiplex PCR, yet TCRdb's version contains in-frame clones alone and is incomplete. Clone size and V and J calls were adopted from that table, with D and trimming inferred from the DNA. This sample carries more than 200,000 clones, roughly 82% of them seen once, and the ten largest clones take 4% to 6%.

The V and J genes are TRBV28 and TRBJ2-1; D is possibly TRBD2 (7 bases). The TCR sequence derives from a woman of 80 years or more with active or convalescent COVID-19. The sample was peripheral blood. The CDR3 sequence is CATKGGGLPDNEQFF. The DNA of the CDR3 is TGTGCCACCAAGGGAGGGGGACTACCCGACAATGAGCAGTTCTTC.